Below, one T cell receptor (beta chain) is given with its context. Its antigen is as yet unknown. The data belong to a study of T cell responses to AZD1222 COVID-19 vaccine. Findings and caveats of the study: Researchers took repertoire samples only after the peak T cell response had come. Two doses of AZD1222 preceded a rise in Spike-specific TCR breadth and depth. Spike was spanned by vaccine-associated CD4 TCRs, with dominance at 160-218 and 743-854.

The data were produced by immunoSEQ multiplex PCR, yet TCRdb's version contains in-frame clones alone and is incomplete. Of 60,000 or so clones listed, roughly 82% are singletons. The sample consisted of peripheral blood, taken on day 0 of AZD1222 vaccination. The sequence derives from an adult in good health.

The DNA of the CDR3 is TGTGCCAGCAGCTTAGTACAGAGTCCTTCCTACGAGCAGTACTTC. Residues: CASSLVQSPSYEQYF. The chain couples TRBV7-6 to TRBJ2-7; no clear D. Germline loops: CDR1 SGHVS, CDR2 FNYEAQ. With 1 base removed from V and 1 base from J, the gap between germline ends came to 11 bases. The CDR3 is 15 residues long. The variable domain in full, with the rest retrieved from reference TRBV7-6 and TRBJ2-7, is GAGVSQSPRYKVTKRGQDVALRCDPISGHVSLYWYRQALGQGPEFLTYFNYEAQQDKSGLPNDRFSAERPEGSISTLTIQRTEQRDSAMYRCASSLVQSPSYEQYFGPGTRLTVT.